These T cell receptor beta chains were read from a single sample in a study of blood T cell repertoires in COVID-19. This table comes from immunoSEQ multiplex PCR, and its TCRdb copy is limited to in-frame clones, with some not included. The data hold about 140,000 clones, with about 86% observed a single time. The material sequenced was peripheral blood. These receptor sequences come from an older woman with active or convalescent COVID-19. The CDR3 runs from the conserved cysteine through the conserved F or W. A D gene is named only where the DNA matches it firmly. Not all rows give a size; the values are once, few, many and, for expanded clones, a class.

DNA: TGTGCCAGCACCAGCTCAGGGGGCGGACAGCCCCAGCATTTT
CDR3: CASTSSGGGQPQHF
V: TRBV6-5
J: TRBJ1-5
size: once
D: TRBD1

DNA: TGTGCCAGCAGCCTCAGCGCAGGGGGAACCTACGAGCAGTACTTC
CDR3: CASSLSAGGTYEQYF
V: TRBV7-9
J: TRBJ2-7
size: few
D: TRBD1

DNA: TGTGCCAGCAGCGCCAGGGGACTAGCGGACTACGAGCAGTACTTC
CDR3: CASSARGLADYEQYF
V: TRBV9
J: TRBJ2-7
size: NA
D: TRBD2

DNA: TGTGCCAGCAGCCACCCGGGGAGGGAGGGCCGGAATGAGCAGTTCTTC
CDR3: CASSHPGREGRNEQFF
V: TRBV5-6
J: TRBJ2-1
size: NA
D: TRBD2

DNA: TGTGCCAGCAGCTTAGCGGGACTTTACTCTGAAGCTTTCTTT
CDR3: CASSLAGLYSEAFF
V: TRBV11-2
J: TRBJ1-1
size: few
D: NA

DNA: TGTGCCAGCAGCTTACCGGGACAGAATTCACCCCTCCACTTT
CDR3: CASSLPGQNSPLHF
V: TRBV3-1/TRBV3-2
J: TRBJ1-6
size: NA
D: TRBD1

DNA: TGTGCCACCAGTGATTGGGACAGGGGGAGCTCCTACAATGAGCAGTTCTTC
CDR3: CATSDWDRGSSYNEQFF
V: TRBV24-1
J: TRBJ2-1
size: NA
D: TRBD1

DNA: TGTGCCACCAGTGATTCGACCCGACAGGGAGCCAATCAGCCCCAGCATTTT
CDR3: CATSDSTRQGANQPQHF
V: TRBV24-1
J: TRBJ1-5
size: once
D: TRBD1

DNA: TGCGCCAGCAGCTTGTTTGTGGGACAGGGGAATTCACCCCTCCACTTT
CDR3: CASSLFVGQGNSPLHF
V: TRBV5-1
J: TRBJ1-6
size: many
D: TRBD1

DNA: TGTGCCAGTAGTATACTCTATAATTCACCCCTCCACTTT
CDR3: CASSILYNSPLHF
V: TRBV19
J: TRBJ1-6
size: NA
D: NA

DNA: TGTGCCAGCACTCGCATTGCGGGAGGGCCCGAGGGCAATGAGCAGTTCTTC
CDR3: CASTRIAGGPEGNEQFF
V: TRBV28
J: TRBJ2-1
size: NA
D: TRBD2

DNA: TGCGCCAGCAGCTTAAGACTAGCGGGGGTGCTCGGCACAGATACGCAGTATTTT
CDR3: CASSLRLAGVLGTDTQYF
V: TRBV5-1
J: TRBJ2-3
size: NA
D: TRBD2

DNA: TGCGCCAGCAGCTTCCTAGCGGAAGCCTACAATGAGCAGTTCTTC
CDR3: CASSFLAEAYNEQFF
V: TRBV5-1
J: TRBJ2-1
size: NA
D: TRBD2

DNA: TGTGCCACCTCCCGCGGGGATACGCAGTATTTT
CDR3: CATSRGDTQYF
V: TRBV24-1
J: TRBJ2-3
size: NA
D: NA

DNA: TGCAGCGCACGGACTAGCGGGAAATCAAGCTCCTACGAGCAGTACTTC
CDR3: CSARTSGKSSSYEQYF
V: TRBV29-1
J: TRBJ2-7
size: NA
D: TRBD2

DNA: TGTGCCAGCAGGCCCCAGTCCTTAACCTACGAGCAGTACTTC
CDR3: CASRPQSLTYEQYF
V: TRBV28
J: TRBJ2-7
size: few
D: NA

DNA: TGTGCCAGCAGCGTGTACTCCGGGACAGGGTTCACTGAAGCTTTCTTT
CDR3: CASSVYSGTGFTEAFF
V: TRBV9
J: TRBJ1-1
size: NA
D: TRBD1

DNA: TGTGCCTGGTATGGTGCGGGGGCAGATACGCAGTATTTT
CDR3: CAWYGAGADTQYF
V: TRBV30
J: TRBJ2-3
size: NA
D: TRBD2